This T cell receptor beta chain was obtained from a study of T cell changes during pregnancy in multiple sclerosis. Assay: immunoSEQ multiplex PCR; the TCRdb copy retains only in-frame clones and omits some. The data contain about 75,000 clones, about 90% of them seen just once; the ten biggest clones take up approximately 0.88%. On this clone: Different DNA sequences within this sample yield the same CDR3.

This CDR3 has 13 amino acids. Germline lookup yields CDR1 SNHLY and CDR2 FYNNEI. The trim removed 6 bases at V and 4 bases at J, leaving 4 bases unmatched. This clonotype was sampled from a female donor in good health, enrolled as a control in a pregnancy study. The sample here was peripheral blood, taken in the first trimester of pregnancy. V is TRBV2 and J is TRBJ1-1, with TRBD1 identical over 8 bases. CDR3 region: CASSTGGSTEAFF. CDR3 nucleotides: TGTGCCAGCAGCACAGGGGGGAGCACTGAAGCTTTCTTT.